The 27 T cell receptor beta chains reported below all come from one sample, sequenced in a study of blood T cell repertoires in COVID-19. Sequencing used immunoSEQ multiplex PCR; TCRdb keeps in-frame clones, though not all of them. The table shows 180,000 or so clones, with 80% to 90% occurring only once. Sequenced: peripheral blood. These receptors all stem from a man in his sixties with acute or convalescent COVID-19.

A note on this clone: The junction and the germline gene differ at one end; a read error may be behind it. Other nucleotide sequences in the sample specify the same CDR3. In nucleotides, the CDR3 is TGTGCCAGTAGTGAATGGACAGGGGGCAACCAGCCCCAGCATTTT. Translating it yields CASSEWTGGNQPQHF. The chain carries TRBV19 and TRBJ1-5, with 11 bases aligning to TRBD1. Germline-derived CDR1 and CDR2 are LNHDA and SQIVND (reference sequence). The CDR3 covers 15 residues.

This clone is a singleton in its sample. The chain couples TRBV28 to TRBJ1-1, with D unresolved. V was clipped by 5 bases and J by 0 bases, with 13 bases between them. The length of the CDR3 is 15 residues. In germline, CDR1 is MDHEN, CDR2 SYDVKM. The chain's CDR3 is CASSPPRGMNTEAFF. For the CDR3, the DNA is TGTGCCAGCAGTCCCCCCCGGGGTATGAACACTGAAGCTTTCTTT.

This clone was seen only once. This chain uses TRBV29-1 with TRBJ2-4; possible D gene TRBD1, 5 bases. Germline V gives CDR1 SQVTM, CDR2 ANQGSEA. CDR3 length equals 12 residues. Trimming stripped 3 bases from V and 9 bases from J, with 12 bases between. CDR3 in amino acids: CSVDRQGGIQYF. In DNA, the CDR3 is TGCAGCGTTGATAGGCAGGGCGGCATTCAGTACTTC.

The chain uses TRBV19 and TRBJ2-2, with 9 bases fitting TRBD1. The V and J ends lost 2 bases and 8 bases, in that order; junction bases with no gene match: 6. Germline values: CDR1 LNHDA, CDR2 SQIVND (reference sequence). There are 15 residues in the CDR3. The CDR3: CASSIFDRGKGELFF. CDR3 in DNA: TGTGCCAGTAGTATATTCGACAGGGGGAAAGGGGAGCTGTTTTTT.

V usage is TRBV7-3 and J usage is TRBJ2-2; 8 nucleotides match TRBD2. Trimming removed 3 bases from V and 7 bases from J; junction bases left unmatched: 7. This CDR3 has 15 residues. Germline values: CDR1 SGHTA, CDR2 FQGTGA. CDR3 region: CASSFGTRGGGELFF. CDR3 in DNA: TGTGCCAGCAGCTTCGGGACTAGGGGAGGCGGGGAGCTGTTTTTT.

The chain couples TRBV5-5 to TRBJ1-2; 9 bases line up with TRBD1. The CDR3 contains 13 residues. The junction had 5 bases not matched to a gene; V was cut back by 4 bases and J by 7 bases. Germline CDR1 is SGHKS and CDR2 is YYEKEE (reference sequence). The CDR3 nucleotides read TGTGCCAGCAGCAGGGACAGGGATCGTGGCTACACCTTC. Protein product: CASSRDRDRGYTF.

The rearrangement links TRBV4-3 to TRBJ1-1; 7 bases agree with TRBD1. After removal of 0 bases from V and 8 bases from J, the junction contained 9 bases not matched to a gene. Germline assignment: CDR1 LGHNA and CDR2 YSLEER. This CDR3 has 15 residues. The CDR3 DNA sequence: TGCGCCAGCAGCCAAGATCCCAGGGGGGAACGAGAAGCTTTCTTT. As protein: CASSQDPRGEREAFF.

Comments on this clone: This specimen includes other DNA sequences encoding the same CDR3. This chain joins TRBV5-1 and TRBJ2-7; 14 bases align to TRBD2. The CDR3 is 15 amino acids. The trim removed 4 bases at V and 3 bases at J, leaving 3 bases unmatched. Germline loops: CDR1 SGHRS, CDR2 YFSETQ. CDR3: CASSHGTSGSYEQYF. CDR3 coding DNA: TGCGCCAGCAGCCACGGGACTAGCGGGAGCTACGAGCAGTACTTC.

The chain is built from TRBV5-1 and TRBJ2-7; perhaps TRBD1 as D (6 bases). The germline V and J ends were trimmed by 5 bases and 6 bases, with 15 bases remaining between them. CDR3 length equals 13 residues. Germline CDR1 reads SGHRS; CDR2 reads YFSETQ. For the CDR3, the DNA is TGCGCCAGCAGGTGGACAGCCCCGGGCGAGCAGTACTTC. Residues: CASRWTAPGEQYF.

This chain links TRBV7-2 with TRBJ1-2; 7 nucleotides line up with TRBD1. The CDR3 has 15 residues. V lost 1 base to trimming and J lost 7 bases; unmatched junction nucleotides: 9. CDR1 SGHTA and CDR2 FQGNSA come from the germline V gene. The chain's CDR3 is CASSLGAGGHGGYTF. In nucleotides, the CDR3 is TGTGCCAGCAGCTTAGGGGCAGGGGGACATGGTGGCTACACCTTC.

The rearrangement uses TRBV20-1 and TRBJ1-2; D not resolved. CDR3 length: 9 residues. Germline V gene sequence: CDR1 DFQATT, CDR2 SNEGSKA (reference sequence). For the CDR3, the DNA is TGCAGGGGAGGCTATGGCTACACCTTC. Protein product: CRGGYGYTF.

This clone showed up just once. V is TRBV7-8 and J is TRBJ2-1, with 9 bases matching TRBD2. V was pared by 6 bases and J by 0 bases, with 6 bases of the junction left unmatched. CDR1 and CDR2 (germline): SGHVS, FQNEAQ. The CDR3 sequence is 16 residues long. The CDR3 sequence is CASSRLAAISYNEQFF. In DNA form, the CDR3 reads TGTGCCAGCAGTCGACTAGCGGCCATCTCCTACAATGAGCAGTTCTTC. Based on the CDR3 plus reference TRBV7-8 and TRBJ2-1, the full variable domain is GAGVSQSPRYKVAKRGQDVALRCDPISGHVSLFWYQQALGQGPEFLTYFQNEAQLDKSGLPSDRFFAERPEGSVSTLKIQRTQQEDSAVYLCASSRLAAISYNEQFFGPGTRLTVL.

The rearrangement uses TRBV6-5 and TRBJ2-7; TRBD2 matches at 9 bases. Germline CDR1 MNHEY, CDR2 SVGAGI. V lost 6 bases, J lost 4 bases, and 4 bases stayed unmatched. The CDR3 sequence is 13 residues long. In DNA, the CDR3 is TGTGCCAGCAGACTAGCGGGCCGTTACGAGCAGTACTTC. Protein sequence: CASRLAGRYEQYF.

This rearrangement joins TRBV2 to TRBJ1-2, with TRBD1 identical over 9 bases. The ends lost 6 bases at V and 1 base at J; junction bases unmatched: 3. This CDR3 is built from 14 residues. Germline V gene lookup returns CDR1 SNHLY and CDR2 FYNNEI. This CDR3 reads CASRLDRGNYGYTF. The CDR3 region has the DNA TGTGCCAGCAGGTTGGACAGGGGTAACTATGGCTACACCTTC.

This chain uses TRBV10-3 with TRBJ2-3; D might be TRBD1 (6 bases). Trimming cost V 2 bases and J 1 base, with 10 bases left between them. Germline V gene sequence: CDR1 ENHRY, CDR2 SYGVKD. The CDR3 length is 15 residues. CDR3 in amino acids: CAISEPEGGTDTQYF. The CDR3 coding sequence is TGTGCCATCAGTGAGCCCGAGGGGGGCACAGATACGCAGTATTTT.

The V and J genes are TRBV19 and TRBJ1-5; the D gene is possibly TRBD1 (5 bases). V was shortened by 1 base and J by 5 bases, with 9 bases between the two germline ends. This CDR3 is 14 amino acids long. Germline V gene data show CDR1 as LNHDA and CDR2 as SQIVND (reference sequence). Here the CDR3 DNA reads TGTGCCAGTAGTATAGGGACAACAGATCAGCCCCAGCATTTT. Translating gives CASSIGTTDQPQHF.

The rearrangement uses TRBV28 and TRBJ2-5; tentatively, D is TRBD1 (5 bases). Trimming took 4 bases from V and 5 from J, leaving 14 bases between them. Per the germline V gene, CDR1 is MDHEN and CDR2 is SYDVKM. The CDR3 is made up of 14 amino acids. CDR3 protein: CASSYRKFGETQYF. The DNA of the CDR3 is TGTGCCAGCAGTTACAGGAAGTTTGGGGAGACCCAGTACTTC.

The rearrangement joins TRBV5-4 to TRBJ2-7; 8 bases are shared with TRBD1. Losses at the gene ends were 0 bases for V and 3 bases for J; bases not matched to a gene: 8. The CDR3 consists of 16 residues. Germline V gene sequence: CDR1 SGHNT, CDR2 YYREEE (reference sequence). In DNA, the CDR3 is TGTGCCAGCAGCTTGGGGGGGACAGGAGGTCTCTACGAGCAGTACTTC. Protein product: CASSLGGTGGLYEQYF.

CDR3 nucleotide sequence: TGTGCCACCAGCTCCCTAGGGCCGGGGTCTCGCTATGGCTACACCTTC. Protein sequence: CATSSLGPGSRYGYTF. V and J are TRBV15 and TRBJ1-2; no reliable D call. The CDR3 runs to 16 residues. Germline assignment: CDR1 LNHNV and CDR2 YYDKDF (reference sequence). The V gene lost 5 bases and the J gene lost 4 bases, with 20 bases spanning the gap. Variable domain in full (rest from reference TRBV15 and TRBJ1-2): DAMVIQNPRYQVTQFGKPVTLSCSQTLNHNVMYWYQQKSSQAPKLLFHYYDKDFNNEADTPDNFQSRRPNTSFCFLDIRSPGLGDTAMYLCATSSLGPGSRYGYTFGSGTRLTVV.

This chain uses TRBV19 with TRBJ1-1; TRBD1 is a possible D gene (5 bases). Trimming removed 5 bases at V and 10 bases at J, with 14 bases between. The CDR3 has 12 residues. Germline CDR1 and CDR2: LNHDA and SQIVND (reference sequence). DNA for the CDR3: TGTGCCAGTAGTCTCGGGGGAAACGCAGCTTTCTTT. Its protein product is CASSLGGNAAFF.

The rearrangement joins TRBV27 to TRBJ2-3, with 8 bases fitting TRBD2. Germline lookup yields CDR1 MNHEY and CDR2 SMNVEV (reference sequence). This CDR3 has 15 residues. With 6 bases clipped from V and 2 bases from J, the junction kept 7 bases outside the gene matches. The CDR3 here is CASSGSGIYTDTQYF. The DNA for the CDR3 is TGTGCCAGCAGCGGTAGCGGGATCTACACAGATACGCAGTATTTT.

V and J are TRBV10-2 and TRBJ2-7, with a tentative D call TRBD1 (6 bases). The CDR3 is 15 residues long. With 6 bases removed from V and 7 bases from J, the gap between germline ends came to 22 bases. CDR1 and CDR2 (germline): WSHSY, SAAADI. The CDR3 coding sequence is TGCGCCAGCAGCCCCCAGGGGAGCCCCGCTGGGGAGCAGTACTTC. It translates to CASSPQGSPAGEQYF.

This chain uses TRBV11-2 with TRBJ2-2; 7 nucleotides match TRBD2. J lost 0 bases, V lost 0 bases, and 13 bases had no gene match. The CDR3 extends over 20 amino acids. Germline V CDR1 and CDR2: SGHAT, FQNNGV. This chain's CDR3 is CASSLELRGTTLANTGELFF. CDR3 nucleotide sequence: TGTGCCAGCAGCTTAGAGTTGCGCGGGACTACGCTCGCGAACACCGGGGAGCTGTTTTTT. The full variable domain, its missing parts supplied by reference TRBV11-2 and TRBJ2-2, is EAGVAQSPRYKIIEKRQSVAFWCNPISGHATLYWYQQILGQGPKLLIQFQNNGVVDDSQLPKDRFSAERLKGVDSTLKIQPAKLEDSAVYLCASSLELRGTTLANTGELFFGEGSRLTVL.

CDR3: CASSKTGVDTQYF. The DNA of the CDR3 is TGTGCCAGTAGCAAGACAGGGGTTGATACGCAGTATTTT. The chain is built from TRBV19 and TRBJ2-3; 8 bases are shared with TRBD1. The CDR3 length is 13 residues. Germline V lookup: CDR1 LNHDA, CDR2 SQIVND (reference sequence). Trimming removed 6 bases from V and 6 bases from J; junction bases left unmatched: 5.

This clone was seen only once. The CDR3 coding sequence is TGCGCCAGCCGTTCCGGGACAGGGGGCTCCGAGCAGTACTTC. Amino acid sequence: CASRSGTGGSEQYF. The rearrangement links TRBV5-1 to TRBJ2-7; 12 nucleotides agree with TRBD1. The CDR3 spans 14 residues. The trim removed 7 bases at V and 6 bases at J, leaving 8 bases unmatched. The germline V gene has CDR1 SGHRS and CDR2 YFSETQ.

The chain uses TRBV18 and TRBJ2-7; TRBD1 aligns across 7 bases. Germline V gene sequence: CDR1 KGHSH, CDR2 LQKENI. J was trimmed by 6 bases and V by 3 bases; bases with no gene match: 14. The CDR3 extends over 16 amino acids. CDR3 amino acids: CASSPRVGTALFEQYF. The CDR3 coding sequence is TGTGCCAGCTCACCTCGGGTGGGGACAGCACTATTCGAGCAGTACTTC. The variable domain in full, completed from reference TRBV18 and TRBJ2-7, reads NAGVMQNPRHLVRRRGQEARLRCSPMKGHSHVYWYRQLPEEGLKFMVYLQKENIIDESGMPKERFSAEFPKEGPSILRIQQVVRGDSAAYFCASSPRVGTALFEQYFGPGTRLTVT.

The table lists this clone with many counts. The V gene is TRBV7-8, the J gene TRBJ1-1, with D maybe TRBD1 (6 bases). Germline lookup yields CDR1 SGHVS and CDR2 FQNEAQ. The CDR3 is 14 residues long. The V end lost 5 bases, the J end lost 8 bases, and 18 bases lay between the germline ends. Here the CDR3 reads CASSPQLDSLEAFF. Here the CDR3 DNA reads TGTGCCAGCAGCCCGCAACTGGACAGCTTAGAAGCTTTCTTT.